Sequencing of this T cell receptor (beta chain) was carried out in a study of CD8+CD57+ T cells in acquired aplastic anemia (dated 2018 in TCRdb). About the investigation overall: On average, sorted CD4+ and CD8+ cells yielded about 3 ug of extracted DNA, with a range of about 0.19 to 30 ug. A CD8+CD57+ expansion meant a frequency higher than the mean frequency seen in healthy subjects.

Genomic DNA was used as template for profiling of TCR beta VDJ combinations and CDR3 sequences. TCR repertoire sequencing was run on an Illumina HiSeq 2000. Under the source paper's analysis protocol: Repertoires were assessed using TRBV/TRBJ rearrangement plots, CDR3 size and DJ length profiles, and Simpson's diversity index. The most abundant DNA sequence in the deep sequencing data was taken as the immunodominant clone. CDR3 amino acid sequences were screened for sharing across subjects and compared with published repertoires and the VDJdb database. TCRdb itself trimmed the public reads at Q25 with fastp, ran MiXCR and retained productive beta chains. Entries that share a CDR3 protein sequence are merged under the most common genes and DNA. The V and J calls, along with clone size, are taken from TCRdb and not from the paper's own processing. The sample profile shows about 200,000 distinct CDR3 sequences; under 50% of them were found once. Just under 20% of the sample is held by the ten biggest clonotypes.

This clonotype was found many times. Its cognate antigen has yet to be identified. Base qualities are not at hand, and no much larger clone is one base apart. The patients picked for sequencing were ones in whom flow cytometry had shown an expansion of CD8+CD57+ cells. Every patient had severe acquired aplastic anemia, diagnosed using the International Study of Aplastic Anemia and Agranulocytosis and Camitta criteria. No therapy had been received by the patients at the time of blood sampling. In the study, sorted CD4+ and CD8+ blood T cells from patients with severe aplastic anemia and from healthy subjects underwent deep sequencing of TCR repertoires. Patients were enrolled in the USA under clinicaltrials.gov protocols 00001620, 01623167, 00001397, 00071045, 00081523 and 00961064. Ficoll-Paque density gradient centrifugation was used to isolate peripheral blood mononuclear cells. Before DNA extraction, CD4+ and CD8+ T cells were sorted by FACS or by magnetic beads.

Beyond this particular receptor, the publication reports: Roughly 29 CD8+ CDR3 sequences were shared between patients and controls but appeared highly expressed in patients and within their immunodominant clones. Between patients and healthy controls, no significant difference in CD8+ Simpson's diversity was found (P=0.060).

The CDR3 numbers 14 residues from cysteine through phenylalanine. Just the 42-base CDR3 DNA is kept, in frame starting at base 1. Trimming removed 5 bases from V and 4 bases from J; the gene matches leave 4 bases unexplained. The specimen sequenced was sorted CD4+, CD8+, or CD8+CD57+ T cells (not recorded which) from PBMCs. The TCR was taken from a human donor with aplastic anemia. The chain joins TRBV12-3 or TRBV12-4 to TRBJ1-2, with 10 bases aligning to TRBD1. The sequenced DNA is TGTGCCAGCAGTCCGGGACAGGGGTCCTATGGCTACACCTTC. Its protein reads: CASSPGQGSYGYTF.